This T cell receptor (beta chain) stems from a study of T cell responses to AZD1222 COVID-19 vaccine. Note on this clone: Its antigen is undetermined.

The study's findings and limits: The sample set comprised mostly white British donors with more females, and clonal diversity was possibly underestimated. Without day 14 samples, only post-peak T cell repertoires were studied.

Generated by immunoSEQ multiplex PCR, the TCRdb table keeps only in-frame clones and is missing some. This sample has approximately 89,000 clones, with 75% to 95% found just once. The sequences come from peripheral blood, collected on day 0 of MenACWY control vaccination. This clonotype was obtained from an adult in good health.

CDR3 bases: TGTGCCAGCCGACACAATCCGGCTCCAGGGGGCTACACCTTC. This translates into CASRHNPAPGGYTF. This sequence joins TRBV6-6 and TRBJ1-2, with a weak D call TRBD1 (5 bases). The CDR3 consists of 14 residues. CDR1 MNHNY and CDR2 SVGAGI come from the germline V gene (reference sequence). The germline V and J ends were trimmed by 8 bases and 8 bases, with 21 bases remaining between them.